The 7 T cell receptor beta chains in this list originate from one sample, sequenced in a study of identical twins' blood T cells. TCRdb re-analysed the 5' RACE reads in MiXCR, keeping a single row per CDR3 protein. Of fewer than 450,000 distinct CDR3 sequences in the sample, about 28% were seen once. The sample taken for sequencing was PBMCs. All receptors come from a woman aged 18 to 55 in good health.

This clonotype has just a few counts. The chain employs TRBV19 and TRBJ1-2; 7 nucleotides match TRBD1. The CDR3 length is 15 residues. The germline V gene has CDR1 LNHDA and CDR2 SQIVND (reference sequence). V dropped 3 bases and J dropped 4; count of bases not matched to a gene: 8. The CDR3 DNA sequence: TGTGCCAGTAGTATCGGCCCAGGGGGAGGCTATGGCTACACCTTC. Translation gives CASSIGPGGGYGYTF.

This clonotype was observed a handful of times. A read error may account for a junction end that differs from germline. The chain carries TRBV9 and TRBJ1-3, with D perhaps matching TRBD1 (6 bases). CDR1 is SGDLS, CDR2 YYNGEE, per germline. The CDR3 is 16 residues long. Here the CDR3 reads CASSVETGGFGNTIYF. For the CDR3, the DNA is TGTGCCAGTAGCGTCGAAACGGGGGGCTTTGGAAACACCATATATTTT.

The V call is TRBV7-8, the J call TRBJ1-1; D not resolved. The CDR3 runs 12 residues. Trimming removed 4 bases from V and 8 bases from J, with 11 bases in between. Germline values: CDR1 SGHVS, CDR2 FQNEAQ. This CDR3 is CASSSNTEEAFF. CDR3 nucleotides: TGTGCCAGCAGCTCGAATACAGAGGAAGCTTTCTTT.

The chain combines TRBV19 with TRBJ1-2; unclear D gene. Trimming took off 2 bases at V and 0 bases at J, with 7 bases between the two ends. The germline V gene has CDR1 LNHDA and CDR2 SQIVND (reference sequence). There are 14 residues in the CDR3. The CDR3 here is CASSISRANYGYTF. The DNA of the CDR3 is TGTGCCAGTAGTATATCCAGAGCTAACTATGGCTACACCTTC.

This clonotype has just a few counts. One end of the junction varies from germline; a read error may be responsible. J is TRBJ2-7 and V is TRBV29-1, with TRBD2 matching 10 bases. Germline values: CDR1 SQVTM, CDR2 ANQGSEA. The CDR3 loop spans 11 amino acids. The CDR3 loop is CSVAGLAGATF. The CDR3 bases are TGCAGCGTTGCAGGTCTAGCGGGGGCCACTTTC.

This sequence joins TRBV6-6 and TRBJ2-2; perhaps TRBD2 as D (6 bases). The length of the CDR3 is 15 residues. Trimming removed 4 bases at V and 0 bases at J, with 9 bases between. The germline V gene encodes CDR1 MNHNY and CDR2 SVGAGI (reference sequence). The CDR3 DNA reads as TGTGCCAGCAGTTGGGGGAGGACGAACACCGGGGAGCTGTTTTTT. Translating it yields CASSWGRTNTGELFF.

CDR3 sequence (DNA): TGCAGCGTGACCCGGGACAGGGCTTCCTACGAGCAGTACTTC. It specifies CSVTRDRASYEQYF. V usage is TRBV29-1 and J usage is TRBJ2-7; TRBD1 matches at 9 bases. Germline V CDR1 and CDR2: SQVTM, ANQGSEA. There are 14 residues in the CDR3. The V and J ends lost 6 bases and 1 base, in that order; junction bases with no gene match: 7.